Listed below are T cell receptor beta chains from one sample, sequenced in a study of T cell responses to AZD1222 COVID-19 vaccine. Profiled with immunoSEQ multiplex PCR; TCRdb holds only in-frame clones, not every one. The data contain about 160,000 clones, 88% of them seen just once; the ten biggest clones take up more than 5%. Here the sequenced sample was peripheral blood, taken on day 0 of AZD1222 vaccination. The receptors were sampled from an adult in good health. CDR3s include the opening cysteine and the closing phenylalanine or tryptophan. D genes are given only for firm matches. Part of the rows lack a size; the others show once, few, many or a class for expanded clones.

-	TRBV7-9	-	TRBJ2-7	TGTGCCATCTACAGTTTTCCCGAGGAGCAGTACTTC	CAIYSFPEEQYF
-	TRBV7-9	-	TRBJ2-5	TGTGCCAGCAGCTACGACAGTGGGGAGACCCAGTACTTC	CASSYDSGETQYF
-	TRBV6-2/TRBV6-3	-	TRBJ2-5	TGTGCCAGCAGTTCCCTACTGGGGGGGGCCATAGTGACCCAGTACTTC	CASSSLLGGAIVTQYF
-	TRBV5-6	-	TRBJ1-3	TGTGCCAGCAGCTTTCGGTCAGGAGTCACTGGAAACACCATATATTTT	CASSFRSGVTGNTIYF
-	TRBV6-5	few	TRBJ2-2	TGTGCCAGCAGTTTATCAGGGGAGCCCGGGGAGCTGTTTTTT	CASSLSGEPGELFF
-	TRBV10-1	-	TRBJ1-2	TGCGCCAGCAGTGAGAGGGGCAGGTATGGCTACACCTTC	CASSERGRYGYTF
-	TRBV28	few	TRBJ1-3	TGTGCCAGCAGTTTATTGCCCTACTCTGGAAACACCATATATTTT	CASSLLPYSGNTIYF
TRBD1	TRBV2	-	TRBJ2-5	TGTGCCAGCGTAGCAGGGGGAGCAGAGACCCAGTACTTC	CASVAGGAETQYF
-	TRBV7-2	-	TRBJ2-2	TGTGCCAGCCTCAAGGCTAGCCACACCGGGGAGCTGTTTTTT	CASLKASHTGELFF
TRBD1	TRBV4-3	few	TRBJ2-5	TGCGCCAGCAGCCAGGTAACAGGGGGCGGAGAGACCCAGTACTTC	CASSQVTGGGETQYF
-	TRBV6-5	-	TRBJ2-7	TGTGCCAGCAGTTACTCGAGGACCTCCTACGAGCAGTACTTC	CASSYSRTSYEQYF
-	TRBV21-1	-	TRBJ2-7	TGTGCCAGCAGCAAAGGACCGTCTACACCGACTAGCGGGTGCTACGAGCAGTACTTC	CASSKGPSTPTSGCYEQYF
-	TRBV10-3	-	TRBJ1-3	TGTGCCATCAGATGGCAGAGCTCTGGAAACACCATATATTTT	CAIRWQSSGNTIYF
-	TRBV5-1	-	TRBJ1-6	TGCGCCAGCAGCTTGGTTGGGCAGGGACGTTCACCCCTCCACTTT	CASSLVGQGRSPLHF
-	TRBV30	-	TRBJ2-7	TGTGCCTGGAGTGTACTTCTCGGGTCGCAGTACTTC	CAWSVLLGSQYF
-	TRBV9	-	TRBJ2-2	TGTGCCAGCAGAGGCCAGGGGGGCGAAGCCGGGGAGCTGTTTTTT	CASRGQGGEAGELFF
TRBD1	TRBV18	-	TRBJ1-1	TGTGCCAGCTCACCACAACAGGGGATGGACGCTGAAGCTTTCTTT	CASSPQQGMDAEAFF
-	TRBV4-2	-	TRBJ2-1	TGTGCCAGCAGCCAAGATCCGGGACACAATGAGCAGTTCTTC	CASSQDPGHNEQFF
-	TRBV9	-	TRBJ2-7	TGTGCCAGCAGCGTAGACCCGACAGGAGGCGAGCAGTACTTC	CASSVDPTGGEQYF
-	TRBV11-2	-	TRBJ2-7	TGTGCCAGCAGCTTAGATCCCGAGCAGTACTTC	CASSLDPEQYF
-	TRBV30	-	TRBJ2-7	TGTGCCTGGGGACGGTACATTTCCTACGAGCAGTACTTC	CAWGRYISYEQYF
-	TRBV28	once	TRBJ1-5	TGTGCCAGCAGTTTTTCCTTCAATCAGCCCCAGCATTTT	CASSFSFNQPQHF